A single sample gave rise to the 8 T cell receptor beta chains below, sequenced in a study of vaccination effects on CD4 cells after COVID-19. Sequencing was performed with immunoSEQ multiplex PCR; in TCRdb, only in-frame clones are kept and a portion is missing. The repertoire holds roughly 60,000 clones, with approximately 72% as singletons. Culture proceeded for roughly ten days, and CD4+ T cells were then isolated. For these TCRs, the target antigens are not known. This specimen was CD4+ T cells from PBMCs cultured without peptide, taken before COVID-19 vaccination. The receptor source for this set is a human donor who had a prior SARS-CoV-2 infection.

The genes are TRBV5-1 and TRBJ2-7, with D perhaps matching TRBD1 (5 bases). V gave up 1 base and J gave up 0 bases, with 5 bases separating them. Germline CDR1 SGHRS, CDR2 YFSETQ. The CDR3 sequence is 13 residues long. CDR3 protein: CASSLQGSYEQYF. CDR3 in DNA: TGCGCCAGCAGCTTGCAGGGCTCCTACGAGCAGTACTTC.

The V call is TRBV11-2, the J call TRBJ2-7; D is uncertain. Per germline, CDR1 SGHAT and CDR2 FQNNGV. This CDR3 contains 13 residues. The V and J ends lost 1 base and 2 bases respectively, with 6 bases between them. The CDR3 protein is CASSLAATYEQYF. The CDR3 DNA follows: TGTGCCAGCAGCTTAGCCGCAACCTACGAGCAGTACTTC.

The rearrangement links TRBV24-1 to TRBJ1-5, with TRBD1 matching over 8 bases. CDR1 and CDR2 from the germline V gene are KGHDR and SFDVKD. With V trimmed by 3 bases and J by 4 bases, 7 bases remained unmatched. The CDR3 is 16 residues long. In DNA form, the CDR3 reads TGTGCCACCAGTGATGGGACAGGAGGGTTTAATCAGCCCCAGCATTTT. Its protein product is CATSDGTGGFNQPQHF.

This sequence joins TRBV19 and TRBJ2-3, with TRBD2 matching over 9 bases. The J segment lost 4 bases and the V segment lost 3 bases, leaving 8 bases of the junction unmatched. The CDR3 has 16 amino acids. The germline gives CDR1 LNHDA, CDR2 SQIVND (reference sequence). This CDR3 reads CASSISGGRAPDTQYF. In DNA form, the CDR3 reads TGTGCCAGTAGTATCTCGGGCGGGAGGGCTCCAGATACGCAGTATTTT.

DNA of the CDR3: TGCAGCGTTCAAAGTCACTTGAACACTGAAGCTTTCTTT. This translates into CSVQSHLNTEAFF. The V gene is TRBV29-1, the J gene TRBJ1-1; D remains unclear. V lost 5 bases to trimming and J lost 0 bases, with 10 bases between them. CDR3 length: 13 amino acids. CDR1 and CDR2 from the germline V gene are SQVTM and ANQGSEA.

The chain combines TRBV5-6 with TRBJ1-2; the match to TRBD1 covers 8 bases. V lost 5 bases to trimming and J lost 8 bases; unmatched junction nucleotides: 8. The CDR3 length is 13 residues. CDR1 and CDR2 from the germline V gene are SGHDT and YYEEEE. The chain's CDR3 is CASRKTGAGGYTF. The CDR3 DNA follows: TGTGCCAGCAGAAAGACAGGGGCGGGCGGCTACACCTTC.

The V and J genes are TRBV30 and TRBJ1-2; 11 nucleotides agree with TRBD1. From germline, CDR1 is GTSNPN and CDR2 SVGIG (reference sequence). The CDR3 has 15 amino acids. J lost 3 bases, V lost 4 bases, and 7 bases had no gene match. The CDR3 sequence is CAWTTGTGGDYGYTF. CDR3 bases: TGTGCCTGGACGACCGGGACAGGGGGGGACTATGGCTACACCTTC.

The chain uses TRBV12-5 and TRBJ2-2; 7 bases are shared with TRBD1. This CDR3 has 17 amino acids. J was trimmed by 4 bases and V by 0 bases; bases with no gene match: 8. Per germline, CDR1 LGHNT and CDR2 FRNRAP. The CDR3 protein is CASGLVMTGQLTGELFF. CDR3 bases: TGTGCTAGTGGTTTGGTAATGACGGGACAGCTCACCGGGGAGCTGTTTTTT.